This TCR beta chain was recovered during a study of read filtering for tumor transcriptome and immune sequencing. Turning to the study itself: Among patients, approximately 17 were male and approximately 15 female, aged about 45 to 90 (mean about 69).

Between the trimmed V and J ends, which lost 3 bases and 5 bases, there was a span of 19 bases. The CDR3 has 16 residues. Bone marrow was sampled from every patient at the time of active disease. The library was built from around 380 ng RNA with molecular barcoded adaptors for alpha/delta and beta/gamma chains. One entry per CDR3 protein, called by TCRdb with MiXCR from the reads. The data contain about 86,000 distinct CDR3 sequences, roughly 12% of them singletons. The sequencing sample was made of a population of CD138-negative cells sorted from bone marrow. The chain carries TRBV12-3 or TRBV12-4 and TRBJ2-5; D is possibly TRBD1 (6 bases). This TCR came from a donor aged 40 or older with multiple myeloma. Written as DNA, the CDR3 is TGTGCCAGCAGTTTCGGGCAGGGGTTCACCGACGAGACCCAGTACTTC. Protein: CASSFGQGFTDETQYF.